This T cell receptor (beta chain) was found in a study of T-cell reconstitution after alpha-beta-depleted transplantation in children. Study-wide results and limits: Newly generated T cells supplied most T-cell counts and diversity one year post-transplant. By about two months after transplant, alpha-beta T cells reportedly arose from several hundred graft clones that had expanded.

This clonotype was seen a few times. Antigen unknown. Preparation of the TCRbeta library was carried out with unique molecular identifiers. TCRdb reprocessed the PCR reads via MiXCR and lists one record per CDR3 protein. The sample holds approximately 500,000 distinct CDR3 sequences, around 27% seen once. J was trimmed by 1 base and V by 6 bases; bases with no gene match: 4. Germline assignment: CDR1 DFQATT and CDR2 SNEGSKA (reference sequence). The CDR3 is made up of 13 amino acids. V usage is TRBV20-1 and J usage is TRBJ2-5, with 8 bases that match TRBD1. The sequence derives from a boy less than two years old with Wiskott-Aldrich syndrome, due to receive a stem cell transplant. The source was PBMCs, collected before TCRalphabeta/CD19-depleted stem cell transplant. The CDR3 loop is CSASDRGQETQYF. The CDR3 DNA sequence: TGCAGTGCATCTGACAGGGGCCAAGAGACCCAGTACTTC.